The 11 T cell receptor beta chains reported below all come from one sample, sequenced in a study of regulatory T cells in long-lasting Graves disease. In building TCR beta libraries, iRepertoire HTBI primers were used together with Arm-PCR of CDR3 regions. Each CDR3 protein is one row after TCRdb ran MiXCR on the multiplex PCR reads. The table includes approximately 540,000 distinct CDR3 sequences, around 11% detected once. Time point noted: newly diagnosed GD, antithyroid drugs for less than 3 months. With RNA extracted from PBMCs as input, the TCR library was made. The same sample was also used in a study of T cells in Graves' hyperthyroidism and ophthalmopathy.

Material: peripheral blood mononuclear cells (PBMCs), obtained at new diagnosis, from a patient treated with antithyroid drugs. All receptors come from a woman younger than 45 with Graves disease.

This clonotype appeared many times. V gene TRBV6-1 combines with J gene TRBJ2-1; 8 bases line up with TRBD1. With 5 bases clipped from V and 9 bases from J, the junction kept 9 bases outside the gene matches. Germline CDR1 MNHNS, CDR2 SASEGT. CDR3 length: 14 amino acids. The CDR3 bases are TGTGCCAGCAGTCTTGACAGGGGTCCCAGTGAGCAGTTCTTC. Residues: CASSLDRGPSEQFF.

V is TRBV9 and J is TRBJ2-5; D is tentatively TRBD1 or TRBD2 (5 bases each). From germline, CDR1 is SGDLS and CDR2 YYNGEE. This CDR3 comprises 16 residues. The V end lost 3 bases, the J end lost 5 bases, and 20 bases lay between the germline ends. As DNA, the CDR3 is TGTGCCAGCAGCGCGACGACGGGACGCAGCAGGGAGACCCAGTACTTC. This translates into CASSATTGRSRETQYF.

This clonotype has a count of ten or more. The V gene is TRBV7-9, the J gene TRBJ1-1; D uncertain. V lost 2 bases, J lost 2 bases, and 9 bases lay in between. The germline V gene encodes CDR1 SEHNR and CDR2 FQNEAQ (reference sequence). The CDR3 totals 14 residues. CDR3 nucleotides: TGTGCCAGCAGCTTACGAAGGGAAAACACTGAAGCTTTCTTT. Translation gives CASSLRRENTEAFF.

In its sample, this clonotype was seen many times. The chain joins TRBV2 to TRBJ2-3; TRBD1 agrees at 9 bases. The CDR3 has 15 residues. The germline V gene has CDR1 SNHLY and CDR2 FYNNEI. V was pared by 4 bases and J by 4 bases, with 6 bases of the junction left unmatched. The CDR3 reads CASSAERTGADTQYF. The CDR3, as DNA: TGTGCCAGCAGTGCGGAGAGGACAGGGGCAGATACGCAGTATTTT.

This clonotype was seen many times. This sequence joins TRBV28 and TRBJ1-2; the D is unclear. Per germline, CDR1 MDHEN and CDR2 SYDVKM. CDR3 size: 12 residues. Trimming shortened V by 10 bases and J by 2 bases, and 11 bases separated the two germline ends. Here the CDR3 reads CAIERTNYGYTF. The CDR3 nucleotides are TGTGCCATCGAAAGGACGAACTATGGCTACACCTTC.

Turning to this clonotype: A much larger clone is a single base away; this may be a read error. CDR3 DNA sequence: TGCAGTGCTAGATGGCTAGCGGTCCGTTTGGAGACCCGGTACTTC. This codes for CSARWLAVRLETRYF. This chain connects TRBV20-1 to TRBJ2-5, with 7 bases that match TRBD2. The CDR3 extends over 15 amino acids. Germline lookup yields CDR1 DFQATT and CDR2 SNEGSKA (reference sequence).

This clonotype has at least ten counts. The chain couples TRBV6-1 to TRBJ2-5; D gene uncertain. CDR1 is MNHNS and CDR2 is SASEGT in the germline V gene. Between the trimmed V and J ends, which lost 2 bases and 2 bases, there was a span of 15 bases. The CDR3 loop spans 16 amino acids. CDR3: CASSENAWRLQETQYF. In nucleotides, the CDR3 is TGTGCCAGCAGTGAAAATGCGTGGCGTCTTCAAGAGACCCAGTACTTC.

This sequence joins TRBV20-1 and TRBJ2-3, with TRBD1 matching 7 bases. Per the germline V gene, CDR1 is DFQATT and CDR2 is SNEGSKA (reference sequence). With V trimmed by 4 bases and J by 0 bases, 1 base remained unmatched. This CDR3 contains 13 residues. The CDR3 is CSAKQGSTDTQYF. For the CDR3, the DNA is TGCAGTGCTAAACAGGGGAGCACAGATACGCAGTATTTT.

V gene TRBV7-2 combines with J gene TRBJ2-7; TRBD2 aligns across 8 bases. This CDR3 is 13 amino acids long. V was pared by 8 bases and J by 5 bases, with 8 bases of the junction left unmatched. Germline assignment: CDR1 SGHTA and CDR2 FQGNSA. CDR3 loop: CASESAGVNEQYF. The DNA for the CDR3 is TGTGCCAGCGAATCAGCGGGAGTCAACGAGCAGTACTTC. The full variable domain, rest sourced from reference TRBV7-2 and TRBJ2-7, is GAGVSQSPSNKVTEKGKDVELRCDPISGHTALYWYRQSLGQGLEFLIYFQGNSAPDKSGLPSDRFSAERTGGSVSTLTIQRTQQEDSAVYLCASESAGVNEQYFGPGTRLTVT.

This clonotype was recorded a few times. This chain uses TRBV6-1 with TRBJ1-5; D is undetermined. The CDR3 covers 15 residues. Germline V lookup: CDR1 MNHNS, CDR2 SASEGT. The germline V and J ends were trimmed by 6 bases and 0 bases, with 12 bases remaining between them. CDR3 in amino acids: CASSPDTFSNQPQHF. DNA for the CDR3: TGTGCCAGCAGCCCTGACACTTTTAGCAATCAGCCCCAGCATTTT.

Ten or more counts support this clonotype. The chain recombines TRBV11-2 with TRBJ1-6; 10 nucleotides match TRBD1. Germline CDR1 and CDR2: SGHAT and FQNNGV. This CDR3 spans 17 amino acids. Unmatched junction bases numbered 4, after V lost 5 bases and J lost 0 bases. The chain's CDR3 is CASSPGDRGSYNSPLHF. DNA of the CDR3: TGTGCCAGCAGCCCCGGGGACAGGGGCTCCTATAATTCACCCCTCCACTTT.